The 29 T cell receptor beta chains reported below all come from one sample, sequenced in a study of blood T cell repertoires in COVID-19. Sequenced by immunoSEQ multiplex PCR; TCRdb stores in-frame clones only, minus some. The sample contains approximately 53,000 clones, roughly 90% of which appear only once. The sequencing input was peripheral blood. The receptors derive from a human donor in a cohort sampled during active COVID-19.

The V gene is TRBV28, the J gene TRBJ2-1; TRBD2 aligns across 8 bases. CDR1 and CDR2 from the germline V gene are MDHEN and SYDVKM. The CDR3 sequence is 16 residues long. The V segment lost 5 bases and the J segment 0 bases; nucleotides outside the gene matches: 6. This chain's CDR3 is CASSPRLASSYNEQFF. CDR3 coding DNA: TGTGCCAGCAGTCCCAGACTAGCGAGCTCCTACAATGAGCAGTTCTTC.

The chain recombines TRBV6-5 with TRBJ1-1; D possibly corresponds to TRBD1 (5 bases). The germline V gene encodes CDR1 MNHEY and CDR2 SVGAGI. V dropped 0 bases and J dropped 2 bases, with 13 bases sitting between them. The CDR3 is 16 residues long. CDR3 nucleotide sequence: TGTGCCAGCAGTTACTCCCGGGGGGGACTAAACACTGAAGCTTTCTTT. It is translated as CASSYSRGGLNTEAFF.

The chain couples TRBV16 to TRBJ1-2; D unresolved. The germline V gene has CDR1 KGHSY and CDR2 FQNENV. V gave up 2 bases and J gave up 5 bases, with 18 bases separating them. This CDR3 is built from 16 residues. The CDR3, as DNA: TGTGCCAGCAGCCAAATATTTAGCCAGCCCCTTTATGGCTACACCTTC. This encodes CASSQIFSQPLYGYTF.

The chain joins TRBV7-9 to TRBJ2-1, with TRBD2 as a possible D gene (6 bases). There are 15 residues in the CDR3. Trimming stripped 3 bases from V and 0 bases from J, with 9 bases between. Germline V CDR1 and CDR2: SEHNR, FQNEAQ (reference sequence). CDR3 DNA sequence: TGTGCCAGCAGCTTCGACGGGAGCTCCTACAATGAGCAGTTCTTC. This encodes CASSFDGSSYNEQFF.

The chain recombines TRBV7-2 with TRBJ1-1, with TRBD1 identical over 7 bases. CDR1 is SGHTA, CDR2 FQGNSA, per germline. This CDR3 has 13 amino acids. Trimming cost V 0 bases and J 10 bases; bases outside gene matches: 5. The CDR3 bases are TGTGCCAGCAGCTTAGCCCGGGACAGTTCAGCTTTCTTT. It codes for CASSLARDSSAFF.

This clone was seen once. This sequence joins TRBV28 and TRBJ1-1; unclear D gene. Trimming took 1 base from V and 12 from J, leaving 15 bases between them. The CDR3 is 13 amino acids. Germline assignment: CDR1 MDHEN and CDR2 SYDVKM. CDR3 DNA: TGTGCCAGCAGTTTATCCTTTGATCGCGAGACTTTCTTT. Its protein product is CASSLSFDRETFF.

The chain carries TRBV5-3 and TRBJ2-3; 7 nucleotides line up with TRBD2. TRBV5-3 is classed as an ORF, of uncertain function. The trim removed 5 bases at V and 1 base at J, leaving 16 bases unmatched. This CDR3 contains 18 residues. CDR3 loop: CARRVPRLASIRTDTQYF. In DNA form, the CDR3 reads TGTGCCAGAAGAGTACCTAGACTAGCCTCGATCCGCACAGATACGCAGTATTTT.

The chain carries TRBV15 and TRBJ2-3, with 13 bases that match TRBD2. This CDR3 region has 16 residues. Germline V gives CDR1 LNHNV, CDR2 YYDKDF (reference sequence). The V segment lost 3 bases and the J segment 10 bases; nucleotides outside the gene matches: 10. CDR3 coding DNA: TGTGCCACCAGCAGCGGACTAGCGGGGGTCCAGGGGGCGCAGTATTTT. It specifies CATSSGLAGVQGAQYF.

The V call is TRBV11-3, the J call TRBJ2-3, with TRBD1 matching over 7 bases. The CDR3 totals 16 residues. Germline V lookup: CDR1 SGHNT, CDR2 YENEEA. With 2 bases clipped from V and 4 bases from J, the junction kept 9 bases outside the gene matches. The CDR3 protein is CASSLTRTGSADTQYF. In DNA, the CDR3 is TGTGCCAGCAGCTTAACTAGGACAGGTTCTGCAGATACGCAGTATTTT.

This rearrangement joins TRBV3-1 (or the pseudogene TRBV3-2) to TRBJ1-3, with D unresolved. The CDR3 covers 18 residues. V was pared by 6 bases and J by 0 bases, with 21 bases between. Germline V lookup: CDR1 LGHDT, CDR2 YNNKEL (reference sequence). The CDR3 protein is CASSRMGGRRHSGNTIYF. The CDR3 DNA reads TGTGCCAGCAGTCGAATGGGAGGGAGGCGACACTCTGGAAACACCATATATTTT.

This chain uses TRBV9 with TRBJ1-1; 8 nucleotides line up with TRBD1. This CDR3 has 14 residues. The V gene end was trimmed by 1 base and the J gene end by 4 bases; junction bases not matched to a gene: 3. Germline V gene sequence: CDR1 SGDLS, CDR2 YYNGEE. The CDR3 is CASSVTTGVTEAFF. DNA of the CDR3: TGTGCCAGCAGCGTAACGACAGGGGTCACTGAAGCTTTCTTT. Using reference TRBV9 and TRBJ1-1 for the parts outside the CDR3, the full variable domain is DSGVTQTPKHLITATGQRVTLRCSPRSGDLSVYWYQQSLDQGLQFLIQYYNGEERAKGNILERFSAQQFPDLHSELNLSSLELGDSALYFCASSVTTGVTEAFFGQGTRLTVV.

The J gene is TRBJ1-4, the V gene TRBV19; 7 bases fit TRBD1. Germline V CDR1 and CDR2: LNHDA, SQIVND (reference sequence). The CDR3 covers 15 residues. V lost 4 bases, J lost 8 bases, and 10 bases stayed unmatched. CDR3 bases: TGTGCCAGTAGTACCCTACAGGGGCTCGGCGAAAAACTGTTTTTT. Amino acid sequence: CASSTLQGLGEKLFF.

The chain's CDR3 is CASSLWGGGKKGWNNQPQHF. CDR3 coding DNA: TGTGCCAGCAGTTTATGGGGGGGAGGTAAAAAGGGGTGGAACAATCAGCCCCAGCATTTT. The chain recombines TRBV27 with TRBJ1-5; D might be TRBD1 (5 bases). The V gene's germline CDR1 is MNHEY and CDR2 SMNVEV (reference sequence). V lost 1 base and J 3 bases, leaving 25 bases between the germline ends. The CDR3 loop spans 20 amino acids.

This clone was seen a few times. The same CDR3 is also encoded by other DNA sequences in this sample. The chain couples TRBV5-1 to TRBJ1-2, with D perhaps matching TRBD1 (5 bases). The ends were cut back, 0 bases at V and 4 bases at J, with 10 bases in the middle. Germline CDR1 reads SGHRS; CDR2 reads YFSETQ. This CDR3 comprises 14 residues. In nucleotides, the CDR3 is TGCGCCAGCAGCTTGGCCCTAGGGGTCTATGGCTACACCTTC. It encodes CASSLALGVYGYTF.

The chain couples TRBV12-3 or TRBV12-4 to TRBJ2-2; D is unresolved. The V end was cut by 8 bases, the J end by 1 base, with 5 bases between. This CDR3 has 12 amino acids. CDR3 amino acids: CASFRNTGELFF. In nucleotides, the CDR3 is TGTGCCAGCTTCCGGAACACCGGGGAGCTGTTTTTT.

The chain uses TRBV5-5 and TRBJ1-1; TRBD1 might be the D (5 bases). The CDR3 is made up of 16 amino acids. Trimming took off 7 bases at V and 5 bases at J, with 24 bases between the two ends. CDR1 and CDR2 (germline): SGHKS, YYEKEE (reference sequence). The chain's CDR3 is CASEATIGREGTEAFF. Written as DNA, the CDR3 is TGTGCCAGCGAAGCAACGATCGGGAGGGAGGGGACTGAAGCTTTCTTT.

The chain combines TRBV6-2 or TRBV6-3 with TRBJ2-2; D is unclear. This CDR3 comprises 13 residues. V lost 1 base, J lost 5 bases, and 5 bases lay in between. The germline V gene has CDR1 MNHEY and CDR2 SVGEGT. In DNA, the CDR3 is TGTGCCAGCAGTTACTTAATGACCGGGGAGCTGTTTTTT. This gives the protein CASSYLMTGELFF.

The rearrangement uses TRBV9 and TRBJ2-2, with D perhaps TRBD2 (6 bases). This CDR3 spans 16 amino acids. V was cut by 2 bases and J by 7 bases, with 18 bases left in between. CDR1 and CDR2 (germline): SGDLS, YYNGEE. The CDR3 loop reads CASSVGGAVRDGELFF. CDR3 DNA: TGTGCCAGCAGCGTTGGAGGGGCGGTTAGGGACGGGGAGCTGTTTTTT.

V is TRBV11-3 and J is TRBJ2-1; 9 positions agree with TRBD1. Germline CDR1 SGHNT, CDR2 YENEEA. With V trimmed by 4 bases and J by 0 bases, 4 bases remained unmatched. The CDR3 extends over 16 amino acids. CDR3 coding DNA: TGTGCCAGCAGCTATTCGACAGGGGGCTCCTACAATGAGCAGTTCTTC. Translation: CASSYSTGGSYNEQFF.

The chain couples TRBV5-1 to TRBJ2-6; D uncertain. Trimming cost V 4 bases and J 0 bases, with 8 bases left between them. In germline, CDR1 is SGHRS, CDR2 YFSETQ. The CDR3 contains 15 residues. In DNA form, the CDR3 reads TGCGCCAGCAGCCAGGCCGGCTCTGGGGCCAACGTCCTGACTTTC. Protein sequence: CASSQAGSGANVLTF.

The chain combines TRBV29-1 with TRBJ1-1; possible D gene TRBD1, 6 bases. The ends were cut back, 1 base at V and 3 bases at J, with 15 bases in the middle. CDR1 is SQVTM, CDR2 ANQGSEA, per germline. The CDR3 loop spans 15 amino acids. The CDR3: CSVEAKGGYHTEAFF. The DNA of the CDR3 is TGCAGCGTTGAAGCGAAGGGGGGGTATCACACTGAAGCTTTCTTT.

This rearrangement joins TRBV24-1 to TRBJ1-2; TRBD1 agrees at 9 bases. Germline V gives CDR1 KGHDR, CDR2 SFDVKD. The length of the CDR3 is 13 residues. V lost 5 bases and J lost 8; bases outside the gene matches: 5. The CDR3 DNA is TGTGCCACCAGTGGGGGGACAGGGTCCGGCTACACCTTC. Encoded protein: CATSGGTGSGYTF.

On this clone: Its ends do not fully match the called genes, so a read error is possible. This chain joins TRBV27 and TRBJ1-1, with TRBD1 matching 10 bases. This CDR3 spans 18 amino acids. CDR1 and CDR2 from the germline V gene are MNHEY and SMNVEV (reference sequence). Here the CDR3 DNA reads TGTGCCAGCAGTGTATCTAAGACAGGGGGCATCTTGAACACTGAAGCTTTCTTT. It yields the protein CASSVSKTGGILNTEAFF.

A single count supports this clone. The DNA of the CDR3 is TGTGCCAGCAGCAAAGCTTGCCTAGCAGTAAACACCGGGGAGCTGTTTTTT. This codes for CASSKACLAVNTGELFF. The chain employs TRBV21-1 and TRBJ2-2; no check of the table's D call, TRBD2, against the DNA was made. TRBV21-1 constitutes a pseudogene. The CDR3 consists of 17 residues.

The CDR3 DNA reads TGTGCCAGCAGCTTAGGGGCAGGAACGGACACAGATACGCAGTATTTT. Its translation is CASSLGAGTDTDTQYF. The chain uses TRBV7-2 and TRBJ2-3; no reliable D call. The V gene's germline CDR1 is SGHTA and CDR2 FQGNSA. The CDR3 extends over 16 amino acids. V was pared by 1 base and J by 2 bases, with 13 bases between. Full variable domain (remainder filled in from reference TRBV7-2 and TRBJ2-3): GAGVSQSPSNKVTEKGKDVELRCDPISGHTALYWYRQSLGQGLEFLIYFQGNSAPDKSGLPSDRFSAERTGGSVSTLTIQRTQQEDSAVYLCASSLGAGTDTDTQYFGPGTRLTVL.

The chain carries TRBV7-9 and TRBJ2-7, with 7 bases lining up with TRBD1. From germline, CDR1 is SEHNR and CDR2 FQNEAQ (reference sequence). Unmatched junction bases numbered 3, after V lost 3 bases and J lost 1 base. This CDR3 has 14 residues. CDR3 DNA: TGTGCCAGCAGCTTGGGACAGTCTTCCTACGAGCAGTACTTC. The encoded protein is CASSLGQSSYEQYF.

The genes are TRBV2 and TRBJ2-4, with 9 positions matching TRBD1. The CDR3 has 15 amino acids. CDR1 and CDR2 (germline): SNHLY, FYNNEI. V trimming: 6 bases; J trimming: 4 bases; junction bases outside the gene matches: 7. As DNA, the CDR3 is TGTGCCAGCAGCCCCGGGACAGGGACAAAAAACATTCAGTACTTC. Residues: CASSPGTGTKNIQYF.

V gene TRBV3-1 (or the pseudogene TRBV3-2) combines with J gene TRBJ1-5; tentative D call: TRBD1 (5 bases). The CDR3 totals 14 residues. Germline values: CDR1 LGHDT, CDR2 YNNKEL (reference sequence). Trimming stripped 1 base from V and 7 bases from J, with 11 bases between. Here the CDR3 reads CASSQGRARQPQHF. The DNA of the CDR3 is TGTGCCAGCAGCCAAGGCAGGGCTAGGCAGCCCCAGCATTTT.

The V call is TRBV7-2, the J call TRBJ2-1, with 7 nucleotides matching TRBD1. This CDR3 comprises 15 residues. The ends lost 4 bases at V and 5 bases at J; junction bases unmatched: 8. Germline CDR1 SGHTA, CDR2 FQGNSA. CDR3 DNA sequence: TGTGCCAGCAGCTCCCCGGGACAGAGACACAATGAGCAGTTCTTC. Translation gives CASSSPGQRHNEQFF. Variable domain in full (rest from reference TRBV7-2 and TRBJ2-1): GAGVSQSPSNKVTEKGKDVELRCDPISGHTALYWYRQSLGQGLEFLIYFQGNSAPDKSGLPSDRFSAERTGGSVSTLTIQRTQQEDSAVYLCASSSPGQRHNEQFFGPGTRLTVL.